The present entry profiles one TCR beta chain with its context. This entry is derived from a study of CD8 T cells in Susac syndrome. Random hexamers were used to reverse transcribe the RNA input (about 0.45 to 1 ug). It was immunoSEQ multiplex PCR that amplified TCR beta CDR3 across 54 Vbeta and 13 Jbeta. A single record per CDR3 protein comes from TCRdb applying MiXCR to the immunoSEQ multiplex PCR reads. The sample records more than 75,000 distinct CDR3 sequences, around 94% being singletons. This CDR3 spans 15 amino acids. The germline V gene encodes CDR1 SGDLS and CDR2 YYNGEE. V dropped 0 bases and J dropped 1 base, with 8 bases sitting between them. The CD8+ and CD4+ T cells were isolated magnetically using a negative isolation approach, whereas the TEMRA cells were enriched by FACS.

The source is a human donor in good health. The V and J genes are TRBV9 and TRBJ1-3; D gene uncertain. Sequenced material: CD8+ T cells from PBMCs. The CDR3 region has the DNA TGTGCCAGCAGCGTAGACACAGATTCTGGAAACACCATATATTTT. Residues: CASSVDTDSGNTIYF.